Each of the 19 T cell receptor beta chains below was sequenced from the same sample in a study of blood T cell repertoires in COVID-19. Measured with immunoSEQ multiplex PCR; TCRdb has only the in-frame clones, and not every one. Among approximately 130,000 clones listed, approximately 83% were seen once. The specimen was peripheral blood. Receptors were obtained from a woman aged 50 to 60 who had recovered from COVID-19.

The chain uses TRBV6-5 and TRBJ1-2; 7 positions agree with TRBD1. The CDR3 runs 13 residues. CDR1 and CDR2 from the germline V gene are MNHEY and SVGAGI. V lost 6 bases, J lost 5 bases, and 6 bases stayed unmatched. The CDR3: CASRVGQAYGYTF. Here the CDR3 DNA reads TGTGCCAGCAGGGTCGGACAGGCTTATGGCTACACCTTC.

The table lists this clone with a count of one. The CDR3 loop is CASSPLGAINTEAFF. CDR3 bases: TGTGCCAGCTCACCCCTGGGGGCTATAAACACTGAAGCTTTCTTT. The chain combines TRBV18 with TRBJ1-1; TRBD1 might be the D (6 bases). V lost 3 bases, J lost 2 bases, and 13 bases lay in between. Germline CDR1 reads KGHSH; CDR2 reads LQKENI. The CDR3 runs 15 residues.

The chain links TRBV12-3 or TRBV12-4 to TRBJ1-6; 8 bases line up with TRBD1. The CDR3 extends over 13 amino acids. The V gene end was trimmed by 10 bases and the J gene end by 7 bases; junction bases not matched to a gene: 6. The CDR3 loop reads CATAGTGNSPLHF. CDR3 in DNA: TGTGCCACCGCCGGGACAGGAAATTCACCCCTCCACTTT.

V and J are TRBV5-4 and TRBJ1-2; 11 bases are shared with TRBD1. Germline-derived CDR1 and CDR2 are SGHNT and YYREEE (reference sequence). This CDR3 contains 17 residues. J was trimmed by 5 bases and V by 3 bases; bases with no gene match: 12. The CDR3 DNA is TGTGCCAGCAGCTCGCCCGGGACAGGGGGAGGTTTTTATGGCTACACCTTC. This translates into CASSSPGTGGGFYGYTF.

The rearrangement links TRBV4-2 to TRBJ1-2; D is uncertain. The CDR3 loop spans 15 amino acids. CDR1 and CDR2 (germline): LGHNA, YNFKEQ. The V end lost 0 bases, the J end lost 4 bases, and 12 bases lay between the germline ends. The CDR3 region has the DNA TGTGCCAGCAGCCAAGATTCCCCACAGTTCTATGGCTACACCTTC. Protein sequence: CASSQDSPQFYGYTF.

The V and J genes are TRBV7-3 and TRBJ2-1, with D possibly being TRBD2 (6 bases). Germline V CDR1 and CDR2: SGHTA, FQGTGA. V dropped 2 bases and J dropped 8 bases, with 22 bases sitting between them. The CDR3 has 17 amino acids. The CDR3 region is CASSLAPGRTTSDEQFF. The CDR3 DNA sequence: TGTGCCAGCAGCTTAGCCCCGGGCAGGACTACCTCCGATGAGCAGTTCTTC.

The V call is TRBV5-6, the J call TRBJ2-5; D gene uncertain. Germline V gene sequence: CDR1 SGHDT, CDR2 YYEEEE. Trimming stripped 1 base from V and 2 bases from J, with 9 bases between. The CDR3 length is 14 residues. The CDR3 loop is CASSLLVRQETQYF. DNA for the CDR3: TGTGCCAGCAGCTTGTTAGTGCGTCAAGAGACCCAGTACTTC.

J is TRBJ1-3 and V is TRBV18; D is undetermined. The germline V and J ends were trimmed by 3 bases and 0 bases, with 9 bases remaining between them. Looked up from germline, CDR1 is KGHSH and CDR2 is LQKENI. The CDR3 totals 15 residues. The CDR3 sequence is CASSPTVRSGNTIYF. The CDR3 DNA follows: TGTGCCAGCTCACCCACGGTGCGCTCTGGAAACACCATATATTTT.

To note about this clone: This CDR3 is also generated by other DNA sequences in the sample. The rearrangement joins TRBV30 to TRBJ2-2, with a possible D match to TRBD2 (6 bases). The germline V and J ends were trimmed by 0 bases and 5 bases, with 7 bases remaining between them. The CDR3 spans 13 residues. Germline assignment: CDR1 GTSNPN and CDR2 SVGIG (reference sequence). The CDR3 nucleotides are TGTGCCTGGAGTGTCGGGGGAACCGGGGAGCTGTTTTTT. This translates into CAWSVGGTGELFF.

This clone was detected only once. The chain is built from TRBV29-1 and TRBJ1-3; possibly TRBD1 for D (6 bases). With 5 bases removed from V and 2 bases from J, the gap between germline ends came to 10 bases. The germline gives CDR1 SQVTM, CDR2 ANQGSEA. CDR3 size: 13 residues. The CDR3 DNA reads TGCAGCGTTACCAAGGGGGCTGGAAACACCATATATTTT. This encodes CSVTKGAGNTIYF.

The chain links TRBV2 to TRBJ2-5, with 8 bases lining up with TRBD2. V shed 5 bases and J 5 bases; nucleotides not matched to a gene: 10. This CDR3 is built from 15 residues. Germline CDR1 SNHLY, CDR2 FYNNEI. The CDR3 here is CASSRGGAEEETQYF. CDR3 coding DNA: TGTGCCAGCAGTCGGGGGGGAGCGGAGGAGGAGACCCAGTACTTC.

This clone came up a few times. The CDR3 nucleotides read TGTGCCAGCAGCTTAGTAGCGGGAGTACGCAATGAGCAGTTCTTC. Residues: CASSLVAGVRNEQFF. The chain links TRBV7-6 to TRBJ2-1; 9 nucleotides agree with TRBD2. V dropped 1 base and J dropped 6; count of bases not matched to a gene: 4. The CDR3 is made up of 15 amino acids. Germline-derived CDR1 and CDR2 are SGHVS and FNYEAQ.

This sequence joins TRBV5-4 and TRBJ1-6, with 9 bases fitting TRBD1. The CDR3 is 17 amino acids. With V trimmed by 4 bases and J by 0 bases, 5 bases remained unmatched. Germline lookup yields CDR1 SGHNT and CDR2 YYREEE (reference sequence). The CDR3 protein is CASSGTGTGSYNSPLHF. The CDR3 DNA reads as TGTGCCAGCAGCGGGACAGGGACCGGCTCCTATAATTCACCCCTCCACTTT.

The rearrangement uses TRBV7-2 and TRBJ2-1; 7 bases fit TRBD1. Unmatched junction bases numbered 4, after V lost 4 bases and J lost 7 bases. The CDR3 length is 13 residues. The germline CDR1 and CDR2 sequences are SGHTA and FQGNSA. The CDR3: CASSSDRVNEQFF. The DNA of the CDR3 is TGTGCCAGCAGCTCCGACAGGGTGAATGAGCAGTTCTTC.

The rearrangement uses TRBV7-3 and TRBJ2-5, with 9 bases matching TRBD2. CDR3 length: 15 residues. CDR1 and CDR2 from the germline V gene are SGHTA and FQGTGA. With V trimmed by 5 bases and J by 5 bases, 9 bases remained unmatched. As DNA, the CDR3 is TGTGCCAGCAGCCCGGCCCCTAGCGGGATGGAGACCCAGTACTTC. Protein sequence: CASSPAPSGMETQYF.

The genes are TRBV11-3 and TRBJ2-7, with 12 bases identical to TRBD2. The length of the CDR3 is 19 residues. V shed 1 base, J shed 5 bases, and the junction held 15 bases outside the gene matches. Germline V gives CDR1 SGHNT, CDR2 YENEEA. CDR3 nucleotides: TGTGCCAGCAGCTTAGGTTGGACTAGCGGGATATCACCTGCTAACGAGCAGTACTTC. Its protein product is CASSLGWTSGISPANEQYF.

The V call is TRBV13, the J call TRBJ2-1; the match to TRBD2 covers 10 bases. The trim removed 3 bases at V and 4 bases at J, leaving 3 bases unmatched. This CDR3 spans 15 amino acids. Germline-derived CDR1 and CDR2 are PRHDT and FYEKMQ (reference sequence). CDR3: CASSLQLAGYNEQFF. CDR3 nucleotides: TGTGCCAGCAGCTTGCAACTAGCGGGATACAATGAGCAGTTCTTC.

The CDR3 DNA follows: TGTGCCAGTAGTATTGGGGTGACAGGGGGCGAGACCCAGTACTTC. Translated, it gives CASSIGVTGGETQYF. V and J are TRBV19 and TRBJ2-5, with TRBD1 identical over 10 bases. The CDR3 is made up of 15 amino acids. Germline CDR1 and CDR2: LNHDA and SQIVND (reference sequence). V lost 3 bases to trimming and J lost 5 bases; unmatched junction nucleotides: 6.

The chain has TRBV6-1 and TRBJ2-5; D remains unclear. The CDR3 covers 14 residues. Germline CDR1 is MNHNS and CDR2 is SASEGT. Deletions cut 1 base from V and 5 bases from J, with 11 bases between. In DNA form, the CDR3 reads TGTGCCAGCAGTGAAGGACGGGTAGTGGAGACCCAGTACTTC. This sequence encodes CASSEGRVVETQYF.